Listed below are T cell receptor beta chains from one sample, sequenced in a study of blood T cell repertoires in COVID-19. The data were produced by immunoSEQ multiplex PCR, yet TCRdb's version contains in-frame clones alone and is incomplete. The table has some 110,000 clones, roughly 90% seen once. Sequencing was carried out using peripheral blood. These receptors were taken from a human donor in a cohort sampled during active COVID-19. Both conserved end residues are part of each CDR3. D genes are given only for firm matches. Clone size, where shown, is once, few, many, or a class for clones that have expanded.

D: TRBD1
J: TRBJ1-2
V: TRBV6-6
size: NA
CDR3: CASSPRLIPGQGRRNYGYTF
DNA: TGTGCCAGCAGCCCCCGACTGATTCCGGGACAGGGGAGACGGAACTATGGCTACACCTTC

D: TRBD1
J: TRBJ2-3
V: TRBV9
size: NA
CDR3: CASNRGDRSLGTQYF
DNA: TGTGCCAGCAACAGGGGCGACAGGAGTCTTGGTACGCAGTATTTT

D: NA
J: TRBJ1-4
V: TRBV15
size: many
CDR3: CATSSRGVGGTNEKLFF
DNA: TGTGCCACCAGCAGTCGTGGGGTGGGAGGTACTAATGAAAAACTGTTTTTT

D: NA
J: TRBJ2-1
V: TRBV10-3
size: few
CDR3: CAISEPLTGLQFF
DNA: TGTGCCATCAGTGAGCCCTTAACAGGGCTTCAGTTCTTC

D: TRBD2
J: TRBJ2-4
V: TRBV18
size: once
CDR3: CASSPSGGKPLAKNIQYF
DNA: TGTGCCAGCTCACCATCGGGGGGTAAGCCACTAGCCAAAAACATTCAGTACTTC

D: TRBD2
J: TRBJ2-1
V: TRBV11-3
size: NA
CDR3: CASSWGGASAYNEQFF
DNA: TGTGCCAGCAGCTGGGGAGGGGCTAGCGCTTACAATGAGCAGTTCTTC

D: TRBD1
J: TRBJ1-1
V: TRBV12-3/TRBV12-4
size: NA
CDR3: CASSYAGGTEAFF
DNA: TGTGCCAGCAGTTACGCAGGGGGAACTGAAGCTTTCTTT

D: NA
J: TRBJ1-1
V: TRBV28
size: NA
CDR3: CASRGFGTEAFF
DNA: TGTGCCAGCCGGGGGTTTGGCACTGAAGCTTTCTTT

D: TRBD1
J: TRBJ2-7
V: TRBV7-8
size: NA
CDR3: CASSFKGAQGEQYF
DNA: TGTGCCAGCAGCTTCAAGGGGGCGCAAGGCGAGCAGTACTTC

D: TRBD2
J: TRBJ2-1
V: TRBV4-2
size: NA
CDR3: CASSQAGLAGVYEQFF
DNA: TGTGCCAGCAGCCAAGCTGGGCTAGCGGGGGTGTATGAGCAGTTCTTC

D: NA
J: TRBJ2-7
V: TRBV27
size: few
CDR3: CASRYFMGSSYEQYF
DNA: TGTGCCAGCAGATATTTTATGGGGAGCTCCTACGAGCAGTACTTC

D: TRBD2
J: TRBJ2-1
V: TRBV6-1
size: NA
CDR3: CASSEAFLGLADPNEQFF
DNA: TGTGCCAGCAGTGAAGCATTTTTGGGCCTAGCGGATCCCAATGAGCAGTTCTTC

D: NA
J: TRBJ1-1
V: TRBV18
size: NA
CDR3: CASSQGRGHTEAFF
DNA: TGTGCCAGCTCCCAGGGTCGCGGTCACACTGAAGCTTTCTTT

D: NA
J: TRBJ2-7
V: TRBV7-2
size: NA
CDR3: CASSLEGRVTYEQYF
DNA: TGTGCCAGCAGCTTAGAAGGCAGGGTAACCTACGAGCAGTACTTC

D: NA
J: TRBJ2-5
V: TRBV2
size: once
CDR3: CASSVRQQETQYF
DNA: TGTGCCAGCAGTGTCCGACAGCAAGAGACCCAGTACTTC

D: TRBD1
J: TRBJ2-1
V: TRBV7-9
size: NA
CDR3: CASRPDRDEQFF
DNA: TGTGCCAGCAGACCGGACAGGGATGAGCAGTTCTTC

D: NA
J: TRBJ2-3
V: TRBV9
size: NA
CDR3: CASRAQGLPTDTQYF
DNA: TGTGCCAGCAGGGCCCAGGGGCTACCCACAGATACGCAGTATTTT

D: NA
J: TRBJ2-4
V: TRBV3-1/TRBV3-2
size: NA
CDR3: CASSQDLWPGKNIQYF
DNA: TGTGCCAGCAGCCAAGACCTTTGGCCGGGGAAAAACATTCAGTACTTC

D: NA
J: TRBJ2-7
V: TRBV11-2
size: few
CDR3: CASSLDPGGEQYF
DNA: TGTGCCAGCAGCTTGGACCCCGGGGGCGAGCAGTACTTC

D: NA
J: TRBJ2-7
V: TRBV3-1/TRBV3-2
size: NA
CDR3: CASSQDRGSRPYEQYF
DNA: TGTGCCAGCAGCCAAGATCGGGGGAGCAGACCCTACGAGCAGTACTTC

D: TRBD2
J: TRBJ2-3
V: TRBV6-4
size: NA
CDR3: CASSLGGGPTDTQYF
DNA: TGTGCCAGCAGCCTTGGGGGAGGGCCTACGGATACGCAGTATTTT

D: NA
J: TRBJ1-3
V: TRBV5-5
size: NA
CDR3: CASSLTGLSSGNTIYF
DNA: TGTGCCAGCAGCTTGACAGGGTTAAGCTCTGGAAACACCATATATTTT

D: TRBD2
J: TRBJ2-1
V: TRBV7-3
size: NA
CDR3: CASSQGLAGTNEQFF
DNA: TGTGCCAGCAGCCAGGGACTAGCGGGGACAAATGAGCAGTTCTTC

D: NA
J: TRBJ2-7
V: TRBV19
size: NA
CDR3: CASSPRPDFLLGYEQYF
DNA: TGTGCCAGTAGTCCGCGACCGGACTTTCTCCTCGGATACGAGCAGTACTTC

D: TRBD1
J: TRBJ1-2
V: TRBV19
size: NA
CDR3: CASSSTGGGYTF
DNA: TGTGCCAGTAGTTCAACAGGGGGTGGCTACACCTTC

D: TRBD1
J: TRBJ2-7
V: TRBV5-4
size: NA
CDR3: CASRPGQGIAYEQYF
DNA: TGTGCCAGCAGACCAGGACAGGGTATCGCCTACGAGCAGTACTTC

D: NA
J: TRBJ2-7
V: TRBV7-8
size: NA
CDR3: CASSSRLNYEQYF
DNA: TGTGCCAGCAGCTCGAGACTGAACTACGAGCAGTACTTC

D: TRBD1
J: TRBJ1-1
V: TRBV2
size: NA
CDR3: CAIKPRTGEFTEAFF
DNA: TGTGCCATCAAACCCCGGACAGGGGAGTTCACTGAAGCTTTCTTT

D: TRBD1
J: TRBJ2-7
V: TRBV10-2
size: NA
CDR3: CASSGTGTDYEQYF
DNA: TGCGCCAGCAGTGGGACCGGGACAGACTACGAGCAGTACTTC

D: TRBD1
J: TRBJ2-7
V: TRBV6-4
size: NA
CDR3: CASSEGTGTEQYF
DNA: TGTGCCAGCAGTGAGGGGACAGGGACCGAGCAGTACTTC

D: TRBD1
J: TRBJ1-5
V: TRBV7-9
size: NA
CDR3: CASSLGDRYNQPQHF
DNA: TGTGCCAGCAGCTTAGGGGACAGATACAATCAGCCCCAGCATTTT

D: TRBD2
J: TRBJ2-7
V: TRBV10-3
size: NA
CDR3: CAISDTSGSYSYEQYF
DNA: TGTGCCATCAGTGACACGAGCGGGAGTTACTCCTACGAGCAGTACTTC

D: NA
J: TRBJ2-7
V: TRBV6-6
size: NA
CDR3: CASSYSNPTGPGEQYF
DNA: TGTGCCAGCAGTTACTCGAACCCCACAGGGCCAGGCGAGCAGTACTTC

D: TRBD1
J: TRBJ1-2
V: TRBV5-1
size: NA
CDR3: CASSPARDRGNYGYTF
DNA: TGCGCCAGCAGCCCCGCCCGGGACAGGGGTAACTATGGCTACACCTTC

D: TRBD2
J: TRBJ2-3
V: TRBV3-1/TRBV3-2
size: NA
CDR3: CASSWTSGGALDTQYF
DNA: TGTGCCAGCAGTTGGACTAGCGGGGGGGCTTTAGATACGCAGTATTTT

D: TRBD2
J: TRBJ2-5
V: TRBV7-9
size: NA
CDR3: CASSLRTSGGQETQYF
DNA: TGTGCCAGCAGCTTAAGGACTAGCGGGGGACAAGAGACCCAGTACTTC

D: TRBD1
J: TRBJ2-7
V: TRBV19
size: NA
CDR3: CASSQRQGSYEQYF
DNA: TGTGCCAGTAGTCAGCGACAGGGCTCCTACGAGCAGTACTTC

D: TRBD2
J: TRBJ2-7
V: TRBV4-1
size: NA
CDR3: CASSHQGLAIPYEQYF
DNA: TGCGCCAGCAGCCACCAGGGACTAGCGATACCCTACGAGCAGTACTTC

D: NA
J: TRBJ2-7
V: TRBV6-1
size: NA
CDR3: CASSELRGTYEQYF
DNA: TGTGCCAGCAGTGAACTAAGGGGTACCTACGAGCAGTACTTC

D: NA
J: TRBJ2-7
V: TRBV6-5
size: NA
CDR3: CANPDYYYEQYF
DNA: TGTGCCAACCCGGACTACTACTACGAGCAGTACTTC

D: TRBD2
J: TRBJ2-1
V: TRBV7-3
size: NA
CDR3: CASSSLAGNSSYNEQFF
DNA: TGTGCCAGCAGCTCGCTAGCGGGGAATAGCTCCTACAATGAGCAGTTCTTC

D: TRBD1
J: TRBJ1-6
V: TRBV19
size: NA
CDR3: CASSLTGVNSPLHF
DNA: TGTGCCAGTAGTCTGACAGGGGTTAATTCACCCCTCCACTTT